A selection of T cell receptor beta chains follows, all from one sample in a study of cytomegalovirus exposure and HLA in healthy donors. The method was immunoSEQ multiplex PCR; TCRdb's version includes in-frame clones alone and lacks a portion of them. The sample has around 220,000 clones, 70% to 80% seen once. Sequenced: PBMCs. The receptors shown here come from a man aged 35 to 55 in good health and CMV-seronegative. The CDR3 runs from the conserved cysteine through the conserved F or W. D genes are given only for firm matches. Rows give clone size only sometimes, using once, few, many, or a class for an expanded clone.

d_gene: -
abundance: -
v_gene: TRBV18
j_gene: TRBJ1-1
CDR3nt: TGTGCCAGCTCCCAGAAGGGGGACGGGAACACTGAAGCTTTCTTT
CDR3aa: CASSQKGDGNTEAFF

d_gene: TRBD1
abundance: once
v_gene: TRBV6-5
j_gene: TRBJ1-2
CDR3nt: TGTGCCGGCAGTAAAACACAGGACAGGATGAGCTACACCTTC
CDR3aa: CAGSKTQDRMSYTF

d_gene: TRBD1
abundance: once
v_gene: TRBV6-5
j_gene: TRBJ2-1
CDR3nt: TGTGCCAGCAAAGTCGACAGGGAAGGGAACAATGAGCAGTTCTTC
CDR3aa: CASKVDREGNNEQFF

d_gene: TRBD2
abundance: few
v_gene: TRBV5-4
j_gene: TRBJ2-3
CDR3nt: TGTGCCAGCAGCGTACGTCTAGCGGGGGGACCAGATACGCAGTATTTT
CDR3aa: CASSVRLAGGPDTQYF

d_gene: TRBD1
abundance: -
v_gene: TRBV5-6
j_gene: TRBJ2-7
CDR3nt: TGTGCCAGCAGCGGGGACAGGGGGCTTTTCGAGCAGTACTTC
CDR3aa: CASSGDRGLFEQYF

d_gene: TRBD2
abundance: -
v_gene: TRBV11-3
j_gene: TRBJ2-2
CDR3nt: TGTGCCAGCAGCTCCCGGGGGGGGAACACCGGGGAGCTGTTTTTT
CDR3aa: CASSSRGGNTGELFF

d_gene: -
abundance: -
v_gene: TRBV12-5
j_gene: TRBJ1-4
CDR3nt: TGTGCTAGTGGGCAGGGCAGGGGCGCAACTAATGAAAAACTGTTTTTT
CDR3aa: CASGQGRGATNEKLFF

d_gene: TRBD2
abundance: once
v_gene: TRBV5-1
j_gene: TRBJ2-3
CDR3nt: TGCGCCAGCAGCTCCGGACTAGCGGGAGGGCCCACAGATACGCAGTATTTT
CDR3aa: CASSSGLAGGPTDTQYF

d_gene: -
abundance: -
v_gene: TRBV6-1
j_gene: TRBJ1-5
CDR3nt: TGTGCCAGCGAAAAACGGGAGGATCAGCCCCAGCATTTT
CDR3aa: CASEKREDQPQHF

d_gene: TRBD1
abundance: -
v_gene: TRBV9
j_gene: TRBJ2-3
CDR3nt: TGTGCCAGCAGCCCTCGACAGGGGGTGGGCACAGATACGCAGTATTTT
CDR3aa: CASSPRQGVGTDTQYF